The sequence of this TCR beta chain was determined in a study of cytomegalovirus exposure and HLA in healthy donors. Germline V gene data show CDR1 as SQVTM and CDR2 as ANQGSEA. Trimming took off 4 bases at V and 0 bases at J, with 19 bases between the two ends. This CDR3 contains 16 residues. On this clone: Its target is not known.

All the people who gave samples were healthy bone marrow donors. The PCR made use of 60 Vbeta and 13 Jbeta primers. Using immunoSEQ multiplex PCR, the repertoire was profiled, and TCRdb retains in-frame clones only, with some absent. This table has 230,000 or so clones, around 90% appearing once. General study results and limits: Further analysis, carried out later, found HLA-associated TCR beta chains more clonally expanded than equally common other chains. Specificity of a few CMV-associated chains for CMV antigens was verified in vitro. In a later analysis, TCR beta V- and J-gene trimming was associated with a missense DCLRE1C variant.

The TCR originated in a girl aged 2 to 9 in good health and CMV-seronegative. Sample: PBMCs. V gene TRBV29-1 combines with J gene TRBJ2-7; TRBD2 might be the D (5 bases). CDR3 loop: CSVGWRLAPSSYEQYF. DNA for the CDR3: TGCAGCGTTGGGTGGAGGTTAGCACCAAGCTCCTACGAGCAGTACTTC.